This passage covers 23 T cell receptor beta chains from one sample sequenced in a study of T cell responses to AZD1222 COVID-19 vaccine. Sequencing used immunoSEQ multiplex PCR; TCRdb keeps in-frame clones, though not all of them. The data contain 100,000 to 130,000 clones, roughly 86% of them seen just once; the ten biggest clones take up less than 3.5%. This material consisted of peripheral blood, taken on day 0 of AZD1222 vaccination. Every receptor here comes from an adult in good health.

The CDR3 here is CASSPIRDLRNSPLHF. The CDR3 DNA is TGTGCCAGCAGCCCGATCAGGGATTTGAGAAATTCACCCCTCCACTTT. The genes are TRBV2 and TRBJ1-6; a weak D match, TRBD1 (5 bases). Germline loops: CDR1 SNHLY, CDR2 FYNNEI. The CDR3 spans 16 residues. With 6 bases removed from V and 7 bases from J, the gap between germline ends came to 19 bases.

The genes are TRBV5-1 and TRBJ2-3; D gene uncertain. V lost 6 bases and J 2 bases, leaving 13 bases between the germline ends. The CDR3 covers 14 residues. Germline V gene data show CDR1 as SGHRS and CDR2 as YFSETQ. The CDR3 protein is CASTGQIFTDTQYF. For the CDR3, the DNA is TGCGCCAGCACAGGTCAGATCTTCACAGATACGCAGTATTTT.

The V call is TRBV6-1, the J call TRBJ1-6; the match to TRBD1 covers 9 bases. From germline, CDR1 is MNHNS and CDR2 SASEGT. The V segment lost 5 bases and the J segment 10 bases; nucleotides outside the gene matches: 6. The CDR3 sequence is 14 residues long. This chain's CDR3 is CASSRDRVGSPLHF. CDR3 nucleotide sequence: TGTGCCAGCAGTCGGGACAGGGTCGGATCACCCCTCCACTTT.

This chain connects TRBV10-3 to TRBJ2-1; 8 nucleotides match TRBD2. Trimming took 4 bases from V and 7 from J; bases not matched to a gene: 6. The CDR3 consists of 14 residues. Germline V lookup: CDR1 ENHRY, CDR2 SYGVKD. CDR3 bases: TGTGCCATCAGTGCGGGCGGGGGGACAAATGAGCAGTTCTTC. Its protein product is CAISAGGGTNEQFF.

CDR3 residues: CASSLSLQGASGYTF. The CDR3 DNA reads TGCGCCAGCAGCTTGTCTCTCCAGGGGGCTTCTGGCTACACCTTC. This chain uses TRBV5-1 with TRBJ1-2; 8 bases fit TRBD1. The CDR3 has 15 amino acids. Germline assignment: CDR1 SGHRS and CDR2 YFSETQ. The V segment lost 1 base and the J segment 7 bases; nucleotides outside the gene matches: 9.

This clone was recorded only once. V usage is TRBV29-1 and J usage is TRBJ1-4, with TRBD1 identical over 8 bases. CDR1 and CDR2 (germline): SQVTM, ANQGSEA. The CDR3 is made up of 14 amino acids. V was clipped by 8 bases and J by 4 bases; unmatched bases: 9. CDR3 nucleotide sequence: TGCAGCCTTTCGGGACAGGATTGTAATGAAAAACTGTTTTTT. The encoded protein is CSLSGQDCNEKLFF.

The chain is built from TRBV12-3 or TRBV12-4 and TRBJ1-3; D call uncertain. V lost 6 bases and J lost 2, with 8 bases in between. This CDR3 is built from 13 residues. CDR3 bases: TGTGCCAGCAGCGGCAACGCTGGAAACACCATATATTTT. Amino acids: CASSGNAGNTIYF.

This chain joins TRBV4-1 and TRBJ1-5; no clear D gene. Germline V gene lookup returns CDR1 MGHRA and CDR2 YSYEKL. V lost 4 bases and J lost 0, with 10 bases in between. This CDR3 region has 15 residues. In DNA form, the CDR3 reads TGCGCCAGCAGCCCAACAGCTAATAGCAATCAGCCCCAGCATTTT. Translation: CASSPTANSNQPQHF.

CDR3: CASSLVWGNNEKLFF. CDR3 in DNA: TGTGCCAGCAGCTTGGTCTGGGGGAACAATGAAAAACTGTTTTTT. The V and J genes are TRBV7-9 and TRBJ1-4, with D maybe TRBD1 (5 bases). CDR1 and CDR2 from the germline V gene are SEHNR and FQNEAQ (reference sequence). Trimming shortened V by 3 bases and J by 5 bases, and 13 bases separated the two germline ends. CDR3 length: 15 residues.

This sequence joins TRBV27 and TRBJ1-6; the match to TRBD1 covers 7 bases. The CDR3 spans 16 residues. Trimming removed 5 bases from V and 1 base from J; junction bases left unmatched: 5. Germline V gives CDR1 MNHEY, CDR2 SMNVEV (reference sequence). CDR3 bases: TGTGCCAGCAGTAAGGAGGGGGCGTCCTATAATTCACCCCTCCACTTT. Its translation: CASSKEGASYNSPLHF.

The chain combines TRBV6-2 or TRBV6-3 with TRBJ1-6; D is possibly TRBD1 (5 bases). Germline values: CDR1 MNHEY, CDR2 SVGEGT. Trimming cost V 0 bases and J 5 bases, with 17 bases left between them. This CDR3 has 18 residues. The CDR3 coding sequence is TGTGCCAGCAGTTACTCTTTTACAGGAACCACGGATAATTCACCCCTCCACTTT. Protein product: CASSYSFTGTTDNSPLHF.

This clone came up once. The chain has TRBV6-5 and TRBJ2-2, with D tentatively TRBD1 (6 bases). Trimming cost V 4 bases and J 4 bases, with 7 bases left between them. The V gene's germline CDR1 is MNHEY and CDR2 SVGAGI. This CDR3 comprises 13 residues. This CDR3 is CASSSQGTGELFF. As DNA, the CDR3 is TGTGCCAGCAGTTCACAGGGCACCGGGGAGCTGTTTTTT.

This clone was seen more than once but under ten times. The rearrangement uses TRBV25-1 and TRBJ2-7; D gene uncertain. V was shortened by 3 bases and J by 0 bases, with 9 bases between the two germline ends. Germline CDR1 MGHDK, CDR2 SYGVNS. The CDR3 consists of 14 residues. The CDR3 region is CASSDGRLSYEQYF. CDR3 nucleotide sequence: TGTGCCAGCAGTGACGGACGTCTCTCCTACGAGCAGTACTTC.

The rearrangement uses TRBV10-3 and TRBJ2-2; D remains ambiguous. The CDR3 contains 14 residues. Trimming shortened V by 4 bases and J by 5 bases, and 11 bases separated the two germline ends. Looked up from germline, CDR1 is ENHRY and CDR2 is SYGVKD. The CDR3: CAISGGSRTGELFF. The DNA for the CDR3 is TGTGCCATCAGTGGCGGAAGTCGGACCGGGGAGCTGTTTTTT.

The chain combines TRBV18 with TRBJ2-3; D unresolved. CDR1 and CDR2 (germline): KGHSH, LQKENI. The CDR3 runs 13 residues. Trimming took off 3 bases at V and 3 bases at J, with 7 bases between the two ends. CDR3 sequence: CASSPYSTDTQYF. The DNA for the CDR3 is TGTGCCAGCTCACCCTACAGTACAGATACGCAGTATTTT. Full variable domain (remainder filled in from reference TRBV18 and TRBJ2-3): NAGVMQNPRHLVRRRGQEARLRCSPMKGHSHVYWYRQLPEEGLKFMVYLQKENIIDESGMPKERFSAEFPKEGPSILRIQQVVRGDSAAYFCASSPYSTDTQYFGPGTRLTVL.

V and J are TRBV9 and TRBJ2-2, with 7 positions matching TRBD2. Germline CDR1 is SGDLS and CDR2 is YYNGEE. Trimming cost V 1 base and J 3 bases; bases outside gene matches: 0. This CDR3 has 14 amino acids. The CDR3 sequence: CASSVTSDTGELFF. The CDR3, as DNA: TGTGCCAGCAGCGTAACTAGCGACACCGGGGAGCTGTTTTTT.

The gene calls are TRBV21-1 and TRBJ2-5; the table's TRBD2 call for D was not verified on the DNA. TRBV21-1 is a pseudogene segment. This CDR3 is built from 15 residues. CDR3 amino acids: CASSGRRGGRETQYF. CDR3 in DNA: TGTGCCAGCAGCGGCCGTAGGGGGGGCCGGGAGACCCAGTACTTC.

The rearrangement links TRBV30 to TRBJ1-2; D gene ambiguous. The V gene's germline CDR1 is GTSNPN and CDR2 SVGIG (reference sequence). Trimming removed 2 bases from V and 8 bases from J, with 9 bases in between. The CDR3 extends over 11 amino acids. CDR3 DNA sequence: TGTGCCTGGAGTCGAGTCCGCGGCTACACCTTC. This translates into CAWSRVRGYTF.

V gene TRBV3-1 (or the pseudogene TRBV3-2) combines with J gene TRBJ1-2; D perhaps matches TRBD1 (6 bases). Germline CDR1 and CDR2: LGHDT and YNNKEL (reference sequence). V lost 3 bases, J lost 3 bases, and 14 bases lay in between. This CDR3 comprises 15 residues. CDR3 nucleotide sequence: TGTGCCAGCAGCCACATGCTGGACAGCCACTATGGCTACACCTTC. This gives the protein CASSHMLDSHYGYTF.

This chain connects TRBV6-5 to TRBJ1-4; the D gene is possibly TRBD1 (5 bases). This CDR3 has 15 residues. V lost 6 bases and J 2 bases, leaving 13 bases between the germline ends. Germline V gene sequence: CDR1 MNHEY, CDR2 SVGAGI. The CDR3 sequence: CASSSSRETNEKLFF. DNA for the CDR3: TGTGCCAGCAGCTCCTCCAGGGAGACTAATGAAAAACTGTTTTTT.

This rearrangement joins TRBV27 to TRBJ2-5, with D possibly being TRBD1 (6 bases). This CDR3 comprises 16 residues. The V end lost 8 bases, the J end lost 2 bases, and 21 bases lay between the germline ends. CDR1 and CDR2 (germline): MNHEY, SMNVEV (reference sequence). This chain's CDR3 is CASGRWAGALQETQYF. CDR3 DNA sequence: TGTGCCAGCGGAAGGTGGGCAGGGGCCCTTCAAGAGACCCAGTACTTC.

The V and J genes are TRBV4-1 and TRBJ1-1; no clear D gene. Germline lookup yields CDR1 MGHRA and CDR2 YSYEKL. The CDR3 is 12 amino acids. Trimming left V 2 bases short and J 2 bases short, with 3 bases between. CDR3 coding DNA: TGCGCCAGCAGCCAACAAAACACTGAAGCTTTCTTT. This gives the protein CASSQQNTEAFF.

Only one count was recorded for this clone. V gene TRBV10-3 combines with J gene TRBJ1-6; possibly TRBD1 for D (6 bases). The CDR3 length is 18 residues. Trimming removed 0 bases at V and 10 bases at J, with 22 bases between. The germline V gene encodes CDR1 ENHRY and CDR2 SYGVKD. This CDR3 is CAISESITGGAGGSPLHF. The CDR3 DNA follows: TGTGCCATCAGTGAGTCGATAACGGGGGGCGCCGGGGGGTCACCCCTCCACTTT.